Described below is a single TCR beta chain sequence and its context. This clone was seen only a few times. Its antigen is unknown. The record has no base qualities; no much larger clone is one base away. Each donor gave one peripheral blood draw, averaging approximately 0.11 L, which was collected into heparinised tubes. A BD FACSAria II was used to sort naive, central memory, regulatory and stem cell-like memory CD4+ T cells with a panel that included CD45RO, CCR7, CD25, CD127, CD95 and CD27. Purity was above 95% for every sorted population. PBMCs were isolated immediately by Lymphoprep density gradient centrifugation and stained directly without culture. So that batch effects would be minimized, each experiment stained and sorted samples in pairs, pairing one healthy donor with one patient. The entire isolated RNA was reverse transcribed using the High Capacity cDNA Reverse Transcription Kit, and thus expressed TCRB transcripts were sequenced. Deep immunoSEQ sequencing was performed on naive, central memory and regulatory T cell samples, with an average of roughly 3.6 million total reads per sample. After sorted cells were lysed in RLT buffer, RNA was extracted with DNase-treated RNeasy Micro or Mini kits, with the choice depending on cell number. To prevent cross-contamination, each cell subset was processed individually, whereas patient and healthy donor samples were processed jointly. Using the immunoSEQ multiplex PCR, TCRB sequences were amplified from cDNA into 87-bp fragments spanning the CDR3 region. Amplicons were sequenced on the Illumina HiSeq platform. The paper's data handling went like this. PCR bias was computationally corrected using synthetic template baselines, reads within Hamming distance 2 were collapsed, and singletons that could not be merged were discarded. Reads were aligned to IMGT to assign V, D and J genes, CDR3 length, and insertions or deletions at six rearrangement sites. Within each subset, clonotype counts were normalized to the number of sorted cells before true diversity and Gini coefficients were calculated with the tcR R package. The overlap coefficient, calculated on TCRB nucleotide sequences, was used to measure repertoire sharing. Out-of-frame TCRB sequences from naive cells were analyzed as a proxy for the pre-selection repertoire. TCRdb's version of the immuneACCESS table is confined to in-frame rearrangements and falls short of the full clone set. An unresolved V gene accounts for under half of the shortfall where checked; the remainder is of unknown origin. The D gene and trimming were derived from the DNA, and the V and J assignments and clone size from that table. Within this sample are roughly 340,000 clones, with 13% of them counted one time only. Roughly 0.015% of the sample comes from the top ten.

The data belong to a study of beta chain features in type 1 diabetes (dated by TCRdb to the late 2010s). About the investigation overall: Patients and healthy donors did not differ in mean age, gender distribution, total cell number or subset yield. Across all samples, about 110 million sorted cells were examined, and cell number per subset correlated strongly with RNA yield. The study compared TCRB repertoires of sorted circulating CD4+ T cell subsets between recently diagnosed type 1 diabetes patients and matched healthy donors. Regulatory and stem cell-like memory subsets were isolated from only 8 patients and roughly eight healthy donors, whereas naive and central memory subsets came from all 30 or so donors.

The CDR3 runs 15 amino acids, cysteine and phenylalanine included. The entry retains the CDR3 DNA only, 45 bases that are in frame from base 1. Trimming leaves V shorter by 5 bases and J shorter by 6 bases, with the junction holding 4 bases beyond the gene matches. Based on the germline V gene, the CDR1 and CDR2 sequences are SGHTA and FQGNSA. General findings and caveats noted by the study authors: HLA sub-analyses involved small numbers of individuals, so any influence of HLA type on TCRB rearrangement remained unresolved. Type 1 diabetes patients showed a moderate but significant shortening of TCRB CDR3 length in all four CD4+ subsets. At VDJ recombination sites, patients with type 1 diabetes made fewer insertions and deleted more nucleotides, a pattern implying thymic rearrangement abnormalities. Because cDNA was sequenced instead of genomic DNA, highly expressing activated cells could be over-represented, though the groups showed no difference in activation or CD3 levels. Shorter templates might be favored by PCR, yet because patient and control samples were amplified and corrected together, any such skew would affect both groups equally. The naive, central memory and regulatory TCRB repertoires appeared to resemble one another more closely among patients than among healthy donors.

This clonotype was sampled from a woman between 18 and 29 years old with type 1 diabetes. The sequencing input was naive CD4+ T cells from blood. The intended sense of this specimen's cell subset or site label: true naive CD4+ T cells. The chain is encoded by TRBV7-2 joined to TRBJ2-1; 13 bases in the junction line up with TRBD2. The CDR3 here reads CASSPWTSGSNEQFF. The DNA sequence is given as TGTGCCAGCAGCCCTTGGACTAGCGGGAGCAATGAGCAGTTCTTC.